Each of the 27 T cell receptor beta chains below was sequenced from the same sample in a study of CXCR3-negative and CXCR3-positive naive CD8 T cells. The TRB libraries of cDNA were built by UMI-labeled 5' RACE. TCRdb re-called the 5' RACE reads and gives one entry per CDR3 protein, without DNA. Its clone listing holds some 130,000 distinct CDR3 sequences. The specimen was naive CXCR3- CD8+ T cells from blood. Subset meaning: CD45RO-CCR7+CD27+CD95- naive CD8+ T cells lacking CXCR3 (TNR3-). Receptor source: a human donor in good health. Some clones in this sample may be carry-over from other donors' samples.

The chain joins TRBV20-1 to TRBJ2-2; lacking DNA, the TRBD2 call made by TCRdb goes unchecked. The CDR3 is 17 residues long. Germline CDR1 reads DFQATT; CDR2 reads SNEGSKA (reference sequence). CDR3 in amino acids: CSAQQGLAGGNTGELFF.

The chain uses TRBV5-6 and TRBJ2-2; the TCRdb D gene call, TRBD1, has no DNA to confirm it. CDR3 size: 14 residues. CDR1 SGHDT and CDR2 YYEEEE come from the germline V gene. The chain's CDR3 is CASSGPVGDGELFF.

The chain links TRBV29-1 to TRBJ2-1; absent DNA, TCRdb's TRBD1 call cannot be checked. The CDR3 spans 13 residues. CDR1 is SQVTM, CDR2 ANQGSEA, per germline. The CDR3: CSVEQGRRNEQFF.

The V and J genes are TRBV29-1 and TRBJ2-7; TCRdb's D call, TRBD1, is unchecked because there is no DNA. CDR1 and CDR2 from the germline V gene are SQVTM and ANQGSEA. This CDR3 comprises 15 residues. The CDR3 loop is CSVEEAGQGSYEQYF.

The V gene is TRBV4-3, the J gene TRBJ2-3; TCRdb's D gene call, TRBD2, goes unchecked for lack of DNA. The CDR3 has 18 amino acids. CDR1 is LGHNA and CDR2 is YSLEER in the germline V gene. The CDR3: CASSQQPIAGGPADTQYF.

The chain recombines TRBV7-8 with TRBJ2-7. CDR3 length equals 15 residues. Germline V CDR1 and CDR2: SGHVS, FQNEAQ. The CDR3 spells CASSLVSGISPESYF. The variable domain in full, with the rest retrieved from reference TRBV7-8 and TRBJ2-7, is GAGVSQSPRYKVAKRGQDVALRCDPISGHVSLFWYQQALGQGPEFLTYFQNEAQLDKSGLPSDRFFAERPEGSVSTLKIQRTQQEDSAVYLCASSLVSGISPESYFGPGTRLTVT.

This chain links TRBV13 with TRBJ2-2; the TCRdb D gene call, TRBD1, has no DNA to confirm it. Germline assignment: CDR1 PRHDT and CDR2 FYEKMQ (reference sequence). The CDR3 runs 16 residues. The CDR3 loop is CASSLPGPANTGELFF. Full variable domain (missing parts from reference TRBV13 and TRBJ2-2): AAGVIQSPRHLIKEKRETATLKCYPIPRHDTVYWYQQGPGQDPQFLISFYEKMQSDKGSIPDRFSAQQFSDYHSELNMSSLELGDSALYFCASSLPGPANTGELFFGEGSRLTVL.

The gene calls are TRBV12-3 or TRBV12-4 and TRBJ1-5. The CDR3 runs 13 residues. The CDR3 is CASNIGSNQPQHF.

The chain joins TRBV12-3 or TRBV12-4 to TRBJ2-3; TCRdb returns TRBD2, unconfirmable since there is no DNA. The CDR3 is 17 residues long. The CDR3 here is CATNWWGTSGSKDTQYF.

The chain has TRBV7-2 and TRBJ2-7; TCRdb designates TRBD1, a call that cannot be tested without DNA. Per germline, CDR1 SGHTA and CDR2 FQGNSA. The CDR3 is 16 residues long. CDR3 loop: CASSLGGTGGSYEQYF.

J is TRBJ2-5 and V is TRBV9; the D gene TCRdb calls, TRBD1, cannot be checked with no DNA. Germline V gives CDR1 SGDLS, CDR2 YYNGEE. The length of the CDR3 is 14 residues. The chain's CDR3 is CASSVGDRGETQYF.

This chain's CDR3 is CASSQGSGQGAGEQYF. This chain uses TRBV4-3 with TRBJ2-7; TCRdb returns TRBD1, unconfirmable since there is no DNA. The CDR3 is 16 residues long. Germline CDR1 and CDR2: LGHNA and YSLEER.

This chain links TRBV15 with TRBJ2-5; TCRdb designates TRBD1, a call that cannot be tested without DNA. CDR1 and CDR2 (germline): LNHNV, YYDKDF (reference sequence). The CDR3 runs 16 residues. CDR3: CATSGGGAARTETQYF.

V is TRBV13 and J is TRBJ2-7. The CDR3 sequence is 11 residues long. Germline CDR1 is PRHDT and CDR2 is FYEKMQ (reference sequence). CDR3 sequence: CASSQRYEQYF.

The rearrangement links TRBV18 to TRBJ2-3; TCRdb calls TRBD1, which cannot be checked without DNA. Germline-derived CDR1 and CDR2 are KGHSH and LQKENI. The CDR3 runs to 15 residues. The CDR3: CASSPLQGRPDTQYF.

This sequence joins TRBV9 and TRBJ2-1; TCRdb gives TRBD1 as the D gene, but with no DNA this cannot be confirmed. Looked up from germline, CDR1 is SGDLS and CDR2 is YYNGEE. CDR3 length: 16 amino acids. The CDR3 loop reads CASSEPGKTASNEQFF.

The rearrangement uses TRBV4-1 and TRBJ1-5. The CDR3 runs 14 residues. Germline V lookup: CDR1 MGHRA, CDR2 YSYEKL. The CDR3 loop reads CASSQATEVQPQHF.

The CDR3 protein is CASSLMEYEQYF. This rearrangement joins TRBV5-6 to TRBJ2-7. This CDR3 contains 12 residues. Per germline, CDR1 SGHDT and CDR2 YYEEEE.

The V and J genes are TRBV28 and TRBJ2-2; the D gene TCRdb calls, TRBD1, cannot be checked with no DNA. From germline, CDR1 is MDHEN and CDR2 SYDVKM. CDR3 size: 17 residues. The CDR3 is CASSSNTGTGLPGELFF. The variable domain in full, with the rest retrieved from reference TRBV28 and TRBJ2-2, is DVKVTQSSRYLVKRTGEKVFLECVQDMDHENMFWYRQDPGLGLRLIYFSYDVKMKEKGDIPEGYSVSREKKERFSLILESASTNQTSMYLCASSSNTGTGLPGELFFGEGSRLTVL.

The V call is TRBV3-1, the J call TRBJ2-3. Germline V gene lookup returns CDR1 LGHDT and CDR2 YNNKEL (reference sequence). The CDR3 runs 15 residues. CDR3 protein: CASSQVLASTDTQYF.

J is TRBJ1-5 and V is TRBV7-6; TCRdb gives TRBD1 as the D gene, but with no DNA this cannot be confirmed. CDR1 SGHVS and CDR2 FNYEAQ come from the germline V gene. The CDR3 runs 16 residues. CDR3 sequence: CASSLTGARLGQPQHF.

The CDR3 region is CASTLGGAYNEQFF. This chain joins TRBV27 and TRBJ2-1; TCRdb picks TRBD1, but there is no DNA to check that call. In germline, CDR1 is MNHEY, CDR2 SMNVEV (reference sequence). CDR3 length: 14 amino acids.

The chain recombines TRBV4-3 with TRBJ2-1; TCRdb's D call, TRBD1, is unchecked because there is no DNA. CDR1 is LGHNA and CDR2 is YSLEER in the germline V gene. There are 15 residues in the CDR3. Here the CDR3 reads CASSLRQGASNEQFF.

The V gene is TRBV18, the J gene TRBJ2-7; the TCRdb call, TRBD1, lacks DNA for checking. This CDR3 contains 16 residues. The germline gives CDR1 KGHSH, CDR2 LQKENI. CDR3 loop: CASSPSLPGQGFEQYF.

The chain has TRBV11-2 and TRBJ2-5; TCRdb proposes TRBD2, but this gene call is untestable without DNA. The CDR3 consists of 13 residues. Germline V gene sequence: CDR1 SGHAT, CDR2 FQNNGV. The chain's CDR3 is CASSSGLQETQYF.

CDR3: CASSGRGRIEQYF. The chain links TRBV6-5 to TRBJ2-7; the TCRdb D gene call, TRBD1, has no DNA to confirm it. The CDR3 contains 13 residues. CDR1 is MNHEY and CDR2 is SVGAGI in the germline V gene.

This chain uses TRBV4-1 with TRBJ2-1; the TRBD1 assignment by TCRdb is unverifiable without DNA. The V gene's germline CDR1 is MGHRA and CDR2 YSYEKL. The CDR3 has 14 amino acids. The CDR3 loop is CASSPIGQHNEQFF.